The clone carrying this T cell receptor (beta chain) came up many times. Exposed enrollees encountered a COVID-19 case at some point within 2 weeks before study entry. This record belongs to a study of blood T cell repertoires in COVID-19. Study-level information: From T cells, B-cell-depleted T cells, or PBMCs came the material, which was cDNA or gDNA.

The CDR3 has 16 amino acids. Germline-derived CDR1 and CDR2 are MGHRA and YSYEKL. The junction had 10 bases not matched to a gene; V was cut back by 1 base and J by 6 bases. Sequencing used immunoSEQ multiplex PCR; TCRdb keeps in-frame clones, though not all of them. The sample yields about 150,000 clones, around 87% seen once. The chain carries TRBV4-1 and TRBJ2-7, with 9 bases identical to TRBD1. This TCR was sampled from a woman aged 40-49 years who had been exposed to COVID-19. Sequencing input: PBMCs or T cells enriched from blood (not recorded which). In DNA form, the CDR3 reads TGCGCCAGCAGCCAAGTTAGGGGGACAGGGTTCGGCGAGCAGTACTTC. The encoded protein is CASSQVRGTGFGEQYF.